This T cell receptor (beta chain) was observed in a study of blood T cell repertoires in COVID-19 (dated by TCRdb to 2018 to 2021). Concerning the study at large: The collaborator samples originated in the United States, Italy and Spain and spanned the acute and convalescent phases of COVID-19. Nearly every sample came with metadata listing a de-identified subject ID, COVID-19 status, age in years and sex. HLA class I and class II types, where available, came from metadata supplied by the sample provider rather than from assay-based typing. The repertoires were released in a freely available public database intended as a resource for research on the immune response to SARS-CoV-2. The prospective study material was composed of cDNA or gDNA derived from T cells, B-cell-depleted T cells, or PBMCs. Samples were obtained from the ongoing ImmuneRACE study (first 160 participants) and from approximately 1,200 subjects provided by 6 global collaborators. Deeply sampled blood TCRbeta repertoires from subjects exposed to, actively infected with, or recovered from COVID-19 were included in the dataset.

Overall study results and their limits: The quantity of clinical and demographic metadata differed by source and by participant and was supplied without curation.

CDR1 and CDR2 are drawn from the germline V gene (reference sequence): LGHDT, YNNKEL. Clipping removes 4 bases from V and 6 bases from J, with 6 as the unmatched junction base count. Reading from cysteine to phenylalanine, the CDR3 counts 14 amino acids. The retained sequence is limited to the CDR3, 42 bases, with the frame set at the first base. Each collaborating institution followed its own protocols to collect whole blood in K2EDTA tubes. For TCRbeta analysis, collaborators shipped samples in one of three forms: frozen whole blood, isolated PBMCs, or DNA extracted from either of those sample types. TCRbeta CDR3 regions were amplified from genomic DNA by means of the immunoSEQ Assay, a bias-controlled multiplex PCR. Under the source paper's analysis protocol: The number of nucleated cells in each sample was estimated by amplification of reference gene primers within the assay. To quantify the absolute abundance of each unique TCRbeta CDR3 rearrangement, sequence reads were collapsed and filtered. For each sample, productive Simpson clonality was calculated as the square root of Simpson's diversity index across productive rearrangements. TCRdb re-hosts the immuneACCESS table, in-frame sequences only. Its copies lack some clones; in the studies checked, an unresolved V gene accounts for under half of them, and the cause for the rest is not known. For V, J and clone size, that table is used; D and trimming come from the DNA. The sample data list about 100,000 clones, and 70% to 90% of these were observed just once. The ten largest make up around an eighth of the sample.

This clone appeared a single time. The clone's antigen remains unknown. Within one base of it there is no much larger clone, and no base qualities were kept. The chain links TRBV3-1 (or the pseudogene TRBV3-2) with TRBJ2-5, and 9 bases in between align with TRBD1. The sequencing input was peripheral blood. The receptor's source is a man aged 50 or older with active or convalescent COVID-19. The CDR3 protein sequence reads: CASSPQGALKTQYF. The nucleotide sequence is TGTGCCAGCAGCCCACAGGGGGCGCTTAAGACCCAGTACTTC.